A single sample gave rise to the 24 T cell receptor beta chains below, sequenced in a study of T cell responses to AZD1222 COVID-19 vaccine. Produced via immunoSEQ multiplex PCR; TCRdb's table is partial and in-frame only. The sample shows 75,000 to 100,000 clones, roughly nine tenths of them seen only once. Source: peripheral blood, taken 28 days after the second AZD1222 dose. Receptors originate from an adult who received the AZD1222 COVID-19 vaccine.

This clone was recorded once. The V and J genes are TRBV7-9 and TRBJ2-5; D is unresolved. The germline gives CDR1 SEHNR, CDR2 FQNEAQ (reference sequence). Trimming removed 6 bases from V and 1 base from J, with 12 bases in between. CDR3 length: 14 residues. The CDR3 is CASRRASTQETQYF. The CDR3 bases are TGTGCCAGCAGACGGGCCTCGACCCAAGAGACCCAGTACTTC.

The chain combines TRBV4-2 with TRBJ1-4, with D possibly being TRBD1 (5 bases). There are 16 residues in the CDR3. Trimming took off 4 bases at V and 7 bases at J, with 19 bases between the two ends. Germline-derived CDR1 and CDR2 are LGHNA and YNFKEQ. The CDR3 sequence: CASSPRDGIFSEKLFF. In DNA, the CDR3 is TGTGCCAGCAGCCCGCGGGACGGTATCTTTAGTGAAAAACTGTTTTTT.

The rearrangement links TRBV6-2 or TRBV6-3 to TRBJ2-7, with 7 bases matching TRBD2. The germline gives CDR1 MNHEY, CDR2 SVGEGT. This CDR3 contains 15 residues. Trimming cost V 6 bases and J 3 bases; bases outside gene matches: 11. The CDR3 nucleotides read TGTGCCAGCAGCCTCCCGCCGGGACTAAACTACGAGCAGTACTTC. It encodes CASSLPPGLNYEQYF.

This clone was seen a single time. V and J are TRBV7-9 and TRBJ2-5; possible D gene TRBD2, 6 bases. This CDR3 contains 14 residues. V gave up 3 bases and J gave up 4 bases, with 12 bases separating them. Germline assignment: CDR1 SEHNR and CDR2 FQNEAQ (reference sequence). CDR3 nucleotides: TGTGCCAGCAGCTTGCGGGGACCGGTAGAGACCCAGTACTTC. It codes for CASSLRGPVETQYF. Drawing the rest from reference TRBV7-9 and TRBJ2-5, the complete variable domain is DTGVSQNPRHKITKRGQNVTFRCDPISEHNRLYWYRQTLGQGPEFLTYFQNEAQLEKSRLLSDRFSAERPKGSFSTLEIQRTEQGDSAMYLCASSLRGPVETQYFGPGTRLLVL.

The chain is built from TRBV27 and TRBJ2-1, with TRBD2 identical over 12 bases. Per the germline V gene, CDR1 is MNHEY and CDR2 is SMNVEV (reference sequence). The V and J ends lost 3 bases and 4 bases, in that order; junction bases with no gene match: 7. The CDR3 extends over 17 amino acids. This CDR3 is CASSFPPLAGGYNEQFF. As DNA, the CDR3 is TGTGCCAGCAGTTTCCCTCCCCTAGCGGGGGGGTACAATGAGCAGTTCTTC.

The genes are TRBV30 and TRBJ1-2; TRBD1 aligns across 9 bases. The CDR3 is 12 amino acids. Trimming at V came to 4 bases and at J to 4 bases, leaving 1 base not matched to a gene. The germline gives CDR1 GTSNPN, CDR2 SVGIG (reference sequence). CDR3 sequence: CAWTTGGYGYTF. The CDR3 DNA follows: TGTGCCTGGACGACAGGGGGCTATGGCTACACCTTC.

This clone has a handful of counts. The V gene is TRBV6-2 or TRBV6-3, the J gene TRBJ2-7; TRBD1 matches 7 bases. Germline V gene lookup returns CDR1 MNHEY and CDR2 SVGEGT. With V trimmed by 6 bases and J by 1 base, 3 bases remained unmatched. The CDR3 runs 13 residues. The CDR3, as DNA: TGTGCCAGCAGCCAGACAGGGTCCTACGAGCAGTACTTC. It is translated as CASSQTGSYEQYF.

V and J are TRBV12-3 or TRBV12-4 and TRBJ1-1, with D unresolved. Trimming pared 5 bases from V and 10 bases from J, leaving 17 bases between. The CDR3 is 13 residues long. The DNA of the CDR3 is TGTGCCAGCAGTCCTCGTCCCGAGGCGGGAGCTTTCTTT. Its protein product is CASSPRPEAGAFF.

This clone was detected only once. The chain has TRBV5-1 and TRBJ2-5; 8 nucleotides match TRBD2. This CDR3 contains 16 residues. Germline V gives CDR1 SGHRS, CDR2 YFSETQ. J was trimmed by 1 base and V by 1 base; bases with no gene match: 6. The DNA of the CDR3 is TGCGCCAGCAGCTTGATGGCGGGAGGACTCCAAGAGACCCAGTACTTC. Residues: CASSLMAGGLQETQYF.

This rearrangement joins TRBV7-2 to TRBJ1-3; tentatively, D is TRBD1 (6 bases). The CDR3 is 15 residues long. V was pared by 5 bases and J by 0 bases, with 11 bases between. Per germline, CDR1 SGHTA and CDR2 FQGNSA. The CDR3 loop reads CASSTTGTSGNTIYF. CDR3 in DNA: TGTGCCAGCAGCACAACAGGGACCTCTGGAAACACCATATATTTT.

The rearrangement joins TRBV23-1 to TRBJ2-7; a possible D gene is TRBD2 (7 bases). TRBV23-1 is classed as an ORF, of uncertain function. Between the trimmed V and J ends, which lost 3 bases and 0 bases, there was a span of 15 bases. This CDR3 is 16 amino acids long. CDR3 coding DNA: TGCGCCAGCAGTCATGGGGGGGGCCGTAGCTCCTACGAGCAGTACTTC. It codes for CASSHGGGRSSYEQYF.

This sequence joins TRBV19 and TRBJ1-2, with 10 positions matching TRBD1. V lost 6 bases and J lost 3; bases outside the gene matches: 7. The CDR3 runs 15 residues. Germline assignment: CDR1 LNHDA and CDR2 SQIVND (reference sequence). The CDR3 region is CASSPGTGAYYGYTF. Here the CDR3 DNA reads TGTGCCAGTAGCCCCGGGACAGGGGCTTACTATGGCTACACCTTC. Looking up the rest from reference TRBV19 and TRBJ1-2 gives the full variable domain: DGGITQSPKYLFRKEGQNVTLSCEQNLNHDAMYWYRQDPGQGLRLIYYSQIVNDFQKGDIAEGYSVSREKKESFPLTVTSAQKNPTAFYLCASSPGTGAYYGYTFGSGTRLTVV.

The chain joins TRBV19 to TRBJ2-1; D is ambiguous. Per the germline V gene, CDR1 is LNHDA and CDR2 is SQIVND (reference sequence). The CDR3 contains 16 residues. V was trimmed by 5 bases and J by 4 bases, leaving 18 bases between them. CDR3 in amino acids: CASSSRTSNRYNEQFF. As DNA, the CDR3 is TGTGCCAGTAGTTCCCGGACCTCAAACCGATACAATGAGCAGTTCTTC.

The chain combines TRBV29-1 with TRBJ1-1; possible D gene TRBD1, 6 bases. Germline CDR1 reads SQVTM; CDR2 reads ANQGSEA. The CDR3 loop spans 13 amino acids. Trimming left V 7 bases short and J 1 base short, with 13 bases between. This CDR3 is CSARQVGNTEAFF. The CDR3 DNA reads as TGCAGCGCTCGACAGGTCGGGAACACTGAAGCTTTCTTT.

The chain couples TRBV6-5 to TRBJ2-7; tentative D call: TRBD2 (7 bases). From germline, CDR1 is MNHEY and CDR2 SVGAGI. Trimming left V 2 bases short and J 0 bases short, with 11 bases between. CDR3 length: 15 amino acids. The CDR3 loop reads CASSYEGGASYEQYF. CDR3 nucleotide sequence: TGTGCCAGCAGTTACGAAGGGGGGGCCTCCTACGAGCAGTACTTC.

V is TRBV21-1 and J is TRBJ1-5; TRBD1 is the table's D call, not checked against the DNA. TRBV21-1 is annotated as a pseudogene. The CDR3 spans 16 residues. The CDR3 nucleotides read TGTGCCAGCAGCAAAAGAGGACAGGTAACCAATCAGCCCCAGCATTTT. Translation: CASSKRGQVTNQPQHF.

The chain is built from TRBV4-2 and TRBJ2-3; D might be TRBD2 (6 bases). Germline V lookup: CDR1 LGHNA, CDR2 YNFKEQ. The CDR3 sequence is 14 residues long. Between the trimmed V and J ends, which lost 0 bases and 6 bases, there was a span of 10 bases. The CDR3 reads CASSQEPTSDTQYF. CDR3 bases: TGTGCCAGCAGCCAAGAACCCACTAGCGATACGCAGTATTTT.

The genes are TRBV3-1 (or the pseudogene TRBV3-2) and TRBJ1-1; 8 bases align to TRBD1. This CDR3 has 14 amino acids. Trimming at V came to 8 bases and at J to 1 base, leaving 6 bases not matched to a gene. The germline V gene encodes CDR1 LGHDT and CDR2 YNNKEL (reference sequence). The CDR3 DNA reads as TGTGCCAGCCGTCCGGGACAGGCGAACACTGAAGCTTTCTTT. Protein sequence: CASRPGQANTEAFF.

This sequence joins TRBV5-4 and TRBJ2-7; D gene unclear. The germline V and J ends were trimmed by 2 bases and 6 bases, with 18 bases remaining between them. CDR1 SGHNT and CDR2 YYREEE come from the germline V gene (reference sequence). The CDR3 contains 15 residues. The CDR3 nucleotides read TGTGCCAGCAGCTTACCCGGGCGTCCGAGTGGCGAGCAGTACTTC. Protein product: CASSLPGRPSGEQYF.

This clone has a single count. V gene TRBV19 combines with J gene TRBJ1-1; TRBD1 matches at 8 bases. This CDR3 contains 15 residues. CDR1 and CDR2 (germline): LNHDA, SQIVND (reference sequence). The V gene end was trimmed by 3 bases and the J gene end by 7 bases; junction bases not matched to a gene: 10. The CDR3 bases are TGTGCCAGTAGTATGCGACAGGGGAAAGGAAGTGAAGCTTTCTTT. Protein product: CASSMRQGKGSEAFF.

The chain employs TRBV5-1 and TRBJ1-2; the match to TRBD1 covers 9 bases. Germline V gene sequence: CDR1 SGHRS, CDR2 YFSETQ. The V and J ends lost 4 bases and 8 bases, in that order; junction bases with no gene match: 12. CDR3 length equals 15 residues. The CDR3 reads CASSEGVSGQGGYTF. The DNA of the CDR3 is TGCGCCAGCAGCGAGGGAGTTTCGGGACAGGGCGGCTACACCTTC. Full variable domain (remainder filled in from reference TRBV5-1 and TRBJ1-2): KAGVTQTPRYLIKTRGQQVTLSCSPISGHRSVSWYQQTPGQGLQFLFEYFSETQRNKGNFPGRFSGRQFSNSRSEMNVSTLELGDSALYLCASSEGVSGQGGYTFGSGTRLTVV.

The chain uses TRBV6-2 or TRBV6-3 and TRBJ1-5; D not certain. Trimming pared 4 bases from V and 0 bases from J, leaving 10 bases between. The germline CDR1 and CDR2 sequences are MNHEY and SVGEGT. This CDR3 contains 15 residues. The CDR3 is CASSWAGYSNQPQHF. In DNA form, the CDR3 reads TGTGCCAGCAGTTGGGCAGGCTATAGCAATCAGCCCCAGCATTTT.

The chain has TRBV7-3 and TRBJ1-3; TRBD1 matches at 7 bases. The CDR3 is made up of 16 amino acids. Germline assignment: CDR1 SGHTA and CDR2 FQGTGA. V lost 0 bases and J lost 1; bases outside the gene matches: 3. The CDR3 protein is CASSLTPQGSGNTIYF. The CDR3 bases are TGTGCCAGCAGCTTAACCCCACAGGGGTCTGGAAACACCATATATTTT.

The chain combines TRBV6-5 with TRBJ2-3; D possibly uses TRBD1 or TRBD2 (6 bases each). Looked up from germline, CDR1 is MNHEY and CDR2 is SVGAGI. V dropped 8 bases and J dropped 5 bases, with 17 bases sitting between them. The length of the CDR3 is 14 residues. The chain's CDR3 is CASPEGGTVDTQYF. CDR3 DNA: TGTGCCAGCCCCGAGGGGGGTACCGTAGATACGCAGTATTTT.